Listed here are 2 T cell receptor beta chains from one sample, sequenced in a study of vaccination and CD4 T cells after COVID-19. With the Oncomine TCR Beta short-read assay, DNA from cultured CD4+ T cells was sequenced. TCRdb reprocessed the PCR reads via MiXCR and lists one record per CDR3 protein. In the table there are about 6,300 distinct CDR3 sequences, around 68% of which are singletons. Treatment specified: roughly 10-day PBMC culture with coronavirus spike peptide pools or control peptides (ViraFEST assay). Antigen specificity for these receptors is unknown. Sequenced input: CD4+ T cells from blood, cultured in vitro. The origin of the receptors is a human donor who had recovered from COVID-19.

The sample holds one count of this clonotype. J is TRBJ2-5 and V is TRBV12-3 or TRBV12-4, with 7 bases fitting TRBD2. The CDR3 has 13 residues. The V segment lost 1 base and the J segment 5 bases; nucleotides outside the gene matches: 1. CDR3 sequence (DNA): TGTGCCAGCAGTTTAGGACTAGCCGAGACCCAGTACTTC. Its translation is CASSLGLAETQYF.

There are a few counts of this clonotype. The chain links TRBV7-2 to TRBJ2-2; D is uncertain. The length of the CDR3 is 13 residues. CDR1 and CDR2 (germline): SGHTA, FQGNSA. Trimming removed 4 bases from V and 3 bases from J, with 6 bases in between. The CDR3 here is CASSWTYTGELFF. The CDR3 region has the DNA TGTGCCAGCAGCTGGACCTACACCGGGGAGCTGTTTTTT.